The rows below give T cell receptor beta chains drawn from one sample of a study of T-cell reconstitution after alpha-beta-depleted transplantation in children. TCRdb reprocessed the PCR reads via MiXCR and lists one record per CDR3 protein. Of hundreds of thousands of distinct CDR3 sequences listed, under 20% were seen once; the top ten hold about 41%. Sequenced material: PBMCs, mostly from graft donor cells, taken 360 days after TCRalphabeta/CD19-depleted stem cell transplant. These receptors were taken from a male patient between 2 and 10 years old who had a stem cell transplant for acute lymphoblastic leukemia, so the T cells may come from the graft donor. CDR3s include the opening cysteine and the closing phenylalanine or tryptophan. The D gene is left open where the match is weak. Clone sizes are given selectively: once, few, many, or a class where the clone is expanded.

TRBD2	TRBJ2-3	NA	TRBV4-3	CASSQAGRAADTQYF
NA	TRBJ2-5	NA	TRBV7-9	CASSLRGTDQETQYF
TRBD2	TRBJ2-1	few	TRBV7-9	CASSSSGSRAEQFF
TRBD2	TRBJ2-1	many	TRBV3-1	CASSLSGRVYNEQFF
NA	TRBJ2-2	NA	TRBV7-2	CASSARQFLRNTGELFF
NA	TRBJ1-1	NA	TRBV15	CATSPEWGLNTEAFF
NA	TRBJ2-1	NA	TRBV5-6	CASSWRQVSSYNEQFF
TRBD2	TRBJ2-3	few	TRBV4-3	CASSHLSGTTDTQYF
NA	TRBJ2-1	many	TRBV5-1	CASSISAQSSYNEQFF
NA	TRBJ1-1	few	TRBV12-3/TRBV12-4	CASIPGSLNTEAFF
TRBD1	TRBJ2-5	few	TRBV11-1	CASSSETGLRTQYF
NA	TRBJ1-1	few	TRBV6-5	CASGATEAFF
NA	TRBJ2-5	few	TRBV5-1	CASSSGTPWGTQYF
NA	TRBJ2-7	NA	TRBV7-2	CASSLSRPAGEQYF
TRBD1	TRBJ2-5	few	TRBV6-5	CASSYTYRGPQETQYF
NA	TRBJ2-1	NA	TRBV28	CASSQPWTASNEQFF
NA	TRBJ2-5	few	TRBV20-1	CSASTTGETQYF
NA	TRBJ2-1	NA	TRBV9	CASSGPWESSYNEQFF
NA	TRBJ2-5	few	TRBV4-3	CASSQVPGVQETQYF